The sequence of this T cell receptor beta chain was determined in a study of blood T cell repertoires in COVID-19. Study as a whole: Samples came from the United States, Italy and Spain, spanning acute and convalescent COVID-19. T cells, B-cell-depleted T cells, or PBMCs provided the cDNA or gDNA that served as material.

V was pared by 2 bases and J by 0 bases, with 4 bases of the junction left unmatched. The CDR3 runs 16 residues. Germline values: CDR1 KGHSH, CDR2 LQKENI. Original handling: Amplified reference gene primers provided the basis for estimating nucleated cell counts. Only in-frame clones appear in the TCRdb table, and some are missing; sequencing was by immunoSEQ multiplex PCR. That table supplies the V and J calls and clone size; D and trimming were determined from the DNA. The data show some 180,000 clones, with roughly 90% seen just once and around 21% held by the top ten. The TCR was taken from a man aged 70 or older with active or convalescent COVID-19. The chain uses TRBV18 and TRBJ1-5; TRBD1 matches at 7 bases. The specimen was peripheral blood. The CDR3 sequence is CASSPWGTDSNQPQHF. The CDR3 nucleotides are TGTGCCAGCTCACCATGGGGGACAGATAGCAATCAGCCCCAGCATTTT.